Listed here are 20 T cell receptor beta chains from one sample, sequenced in a study. TCRdb used MiXCR to reprocess the 5' RACE reads, holding one entry per CDR3 protein. The table has some 44,000 distinct CDR3 sequences, approximately 30% seen once. The material sequenced was tumor-infiltrating memory CD4+ T cells sorted from the breast tumor. The subset was: memory CD4+ T cells, CD4+CD45RO+CD25-. These receptors all stem from a female donor with breast cancer.

In this sample, this clonotype turned up a few times. The rearrangement links TRBV5-6 to TRBJ1-5, with D hard to call. Germline CDR1 reads SGHDT; CDR2 reads YYEEEE. CDR3 size: 16 residues. Trimming removed 4 bases at V and 0 bases at J, with 14 bases between. The CDR3 DNA is TGTGCCAGCAGCCGGGGATTCGGGGTTAGCAATCAGCCCCAGCATTTT. The encoded protein is CASSRGFGVSNQPQHF.

This clonotype was picked up one time. This chain links TRBV5-4 with TRBJ2-1; D might be TRBD2 (5 bases). Trimming cost V 0 bases and J 5 bases, with 24 bases left between them. The CDR3 extends over 19 amino acids. Germline loops: CDR1 SGHNT, CDR2 YYREEE (reference sequence). The CDR3 nucleotides read TGTGCCAGCAGCTTGGGGGGTTCTAGGCTAGCCTTCTTAGACAATGAGCAGTTCTTC. It codes for CASSLGGSRLAFLDNEQFF.

This clonotype was found many times. The chain is built from TRBV5-5 and TRBJ1-2; D gene uncertain. Between the trimmed V and J ends, which lost 0 bases and 2 bases, there was a span of 11 bases. CDR1 is SGHKS, CDR2 YYEKEE, per germline (reference sequence). The CDR3 is made up of 15 amino acids. CDR3 nucleotide sequence: TGTGCCAGCAGCTTGGGTAATTCGGGGAACTATGGCTACACCTTC. It codes for CASSLGNSGNYGYTF. The variable domain in full, completed from reference TRBV5-5 and TRBJ1-2, reads DAGVTQSPTHLIKTRGQQVTLRCSPISGHKSVSWYQQVLGQGPQFIFQYYEKEERGRGNFPDRFSARQFPNYSSELNVNALLLGDSALYLCASSLGNSGNYGYTFGSGTRLTVV.

This sequence joins TRBV20-1 and TRBJ2-1; the D is unclear. CDR3 size: 15 residues. CDR1 is DFQATT and CDR2 is SNEGSKA in the germline V gene (reference sequence). Trimming removed 1 base from V and 2 bases from J, with 12 bases in between. CDR3 DNA sequence: TGCAGTGCTAGAGGAAGACAACTTGCCTACAATGAGCAGTTCTTC. Translation: CSARGRQLAYNEQFF.

V gene TRBV4-1 combines with J gene TRBJ1-2; D is ambiguous. This CDR3 comprises 14 residues. Germline loops: CDR1 MGHRA, CDR2 YSYEKL. V shed 0 bases and J shed 8 bases, with 13 bases lying between them. CDR3 region: CASSQDRTLGGYTF. The CDR3 DNA reads as TGCGCCAGCAGCCAAGATCGAACTCTGGGAGGCTACACCTTC.

This clonotype was seen ten or more times. The chain links TRBV20-1 to TRBJ2-1; 11 bases fit TRBD2. Germline V gives CDR1 DFQATT, CDR2 SNEGSKA (reference sequence). V lost 3 bases and J lost 5; bases outside the gene matches: 6. The CDR3 has 15 residues. For the CDR3, the DNA is TGCAGTGCTAGTCTAGGACTAGCGGGTGACAATGAGCAGTTCTTC. It encodes CSASLGLAGDNEQFF.

This clonotype was seen more than once but under ten times. The chain employs TRBV6-2 or TRBV6-3 and TRBJ2-2; weak D call: TRBD2 (6 bases). This CDR3 has 15 residues. In germline, CDR1 is MNHEY, CDR2 SVGEGT. V was shortened by 6 bases and J by 1 base, with 12 bases between the two germline ends. The chain's CDR3 is CASRASGWNTGELFF. The CDR3, as DNA: TGTGCCAGCAGGGCCAGCGGGTGGAACACCGGGGAGCTGTTTTTT.

This clonotype occurred a few times. The chain couples TRBV5-1 to TRBJ2-7; the D gene is possibly TRBD1 (5 bases). V lost 1 base, J lost 6 bases, and 11 bases lay in between. Germline CDR1 is SGHRS and CDR2 is YFSETQ. There are 13 residues in the CDR3. The CDR3 spells CASSLMGQGEQYF. The CDR3 nucleotides are TGCGCCAGCAGCTTGATGGGGCAGGGCGAGCAGTACTTC.

In this sample, this clonotype turned up many times. V gene TRBV4-1 combines with J gene TRBJ2-1, with 10 bases matching TRBD2. The length of the CDR3 is 18 residues. Germline-derived CDR1 and CDR2 are MGHRA and YSYEKL. Trimming took 0 bases from V and 3 from J; bases not matched to a gene: 8. CDR3 sequence reads: CASSQEWGTSANYNEQFF. Written as DNA, the CDR3 is TGCGCCAGCAGCCAAGAGTGGGGGACTAGCGCGAACTACAATGAGCAGTTCTTC.

A remark on this clonotype: This CDR3 fails to terminate in the conserved phenylalanine or tryptophan, so it likely reflects a read error. The V call is TRBV3-1, the J call TRBJ1-5; D is ambiguous. V was pared by 0 bases and J by 5 bases, with 5 bases between. The CDR3 length is 13 residues. Looked up from germline, CDR1 is LGHDT and CDR2 is YNNKEL (reference sequence). In DNA form, the CDR3 reads TGTGCCAGCAGCCAAGATAGGGATCAGCCCCAGCATCTT. Translated: CASSQDRDQPQHL.

In this sample, this clonotype turned up a few times. The rearrangement links TRBV12-3 or TRBV12-4 to TRBJ2-7, with D maybe TRBD2 (6 bases). V was shortened by 5 bases and J by 6 bases, with 17 bases between the two germline ends. The CDR3 loop spans 14 amino acids. CDR3 region: CASSLTGGTSEQYF. As DNA, the CDR3 is TGTGCCAGCAGTCTAACGGGCGGGACCTCCGAGCAGTACTTC.

This clonotype was seen a handful of times. V usage is TRBV5-6 and J usage is TRBJ1-5; D unclear. This CDR3 spans 13 amino acids. CDR1 SGHDT and CDR2 YYEEEE come from the germline V gene. V was cut by 0 bases and J by 5 bases, with 6 bases left in between. CDR3 DNA: TGTGCCAGCAGCTTGGCCAACTATCAGCCCCAGCATTTT. Protein: CASSLANYQPQHF.

This chain connects TRBV6-1 to TRBJ2-3; the match to TRBD1 covers 8 bases. The CDR3 is made up of 16 amino acids. Germline loops: CDR1 MNHNS, CDR2 SASEGT. V gave up 1 base and J gave up 2 bases; unmatched junction bases: 5. CDR3 DNA: TGTGCCAGCAGTGAAGAGGGGACAGGATTCACAGATACGCAGTATTTT. This gives the protein CASSEEGTGFTDTQYF.

This clonotype was counted ten times or more. J is TRBJ2-7 and V is TRBV4-1, with D perhaps TRBD1 (5 bases). The CDR3 sequence is 11 residues long. V lost 4 bases and J lost 5, with 6 bases in between. CDR1 and CDR2 (germline): MGHRA, YSYEKL. The CDR3 loop is CASSLGDEQYF. The CDR3 DNA sequence: TGCGCCAGCAGCCTAGGGGACGAGCAGTACTTC.

This chain connects TRBV5-1 to TRBJ1-2, with 7 bases identical to TRBD1. CDR1 and CDR2 from the germline V gene are SGHRS and YFSETQ. Trimming cost V 0 bases and J 6 bases; bases outside gene matches: 8. This CDR3 spans 15 amino acids. DNA for the CDR3: TGCGCCAGCAGCTTGGGTCAGGGGGATCGTAATGGCTACACCTTC. As protein: CASSLGQGDRNGYTF.

There are many counts of this clonotype. This chain uses TRBV5-6 with TRBJ2-3; 12 nucleotides agree with TRBD2. Unmatched junction bases numbered 6, after V lost 2 bases and J lost 5 bases. This CDR3 region has 16 residues. Germline assignment: CDR1 SGHDT and CDR2 YYEEEE. The CDR3 sequence: CASSFPSGRAGDTQYF. The CDR3 nucleotides read TGTGCCAGCAGCTTTCCTAGCGGGAGGGCCGGAGATACGCAGTATTTT.

This clonotype was counted only a few times. The CDR3 reads CASSPHSGGQHYEQYF. In DNA form, the CDR3 reads TGCGCCAGCAGCCCCCACTCGGGGGGCCAACACTACGAGCAGTACTTC. The J gene is TRBJ2-7, the V gene TRBV4-3, with a tentative D call TRBD2 (7 bases). Deletions cut 4 bases from V and 3 bases from J, with 19 bases between. Germline values: CDR1 LGHNA, CDR2 YSLEER. The CDR3 has 16 residues.

This clonotype was counted ten times or more. The chain couples TRBV20-1 to TRBJ1-2; no reliable D call. This CDR3 spans 12 amino acids. Germline values: CDR1 DFQATT, CDR2 SNEGSKA (reference sequence). Trimming cost V 3 bases and J 5 bases, with 10 bases left between them. DNA for the CDR3: TGCAGTGCTAGTGCTGGGATTTATGGCTACACCTTC. It is translated as CSASAGIYGYTF.

This clonotype is a singleton in its sample. The V and J genes are TRBV6-2 or TRBV6-3 and TRBJ2-1; D is unclear. This CDR3 region has 12 residues. Trimming removed 5 bases from V and 4 bases from J, with 6 bases in between. Germline V lookup: CDR1 MNHEY, CDR2 SVGEGT. The CDR3: CASSLSYNEQFF. The CDR3 region has the DNA TGTGCCAGCAGTCTTTCATACAATGAGCAGTTCTTC.

This clonotype was seen a handful of times. The V call is TRBV28, the J call TRBJ2-2, with a tentative D call TRBD2 (6 bases). Germline-derived CDR1 and CDR2 are MDHEN and SYDVKM. The germline V and J ends were trimmed by 6 bases and 0 bases, with 17 bases remaining between them. This CDR3 spans 17 amino acids. CDR3 in DNA: TGTGCCAGCAGCCCCCCGGGAGCGATTACGAACACCGGGGAGCTGTTTTTT. Encoded protein: CASSPPGAITNTGELFF.